What follows are 14 T cell receptor beta chains derived from one specimen sequenced in a study of T-cell memory formation after mild COVID-19. TCRdb recomputed calls from the 5' RACE reads with MiXCR, one row per CDR3 protein. The sample consists of 250,000 or so distinct CDR3 sequences, approximately 18% of them appearing once. Material for sequencing was PBMCs or a T cell subset sorted from them (not recorded which). Receptor source: a young man who had mild COVID-19 (a few samples of this study predate the infection). Cell type and time point are not known.

This clonotype was observed a handful of times. The chain has TRBV6-5 and TRBJ2-1; 8 positions match TRBD2. J was trimmed by 5 bases and V by 2 bases; bases with no gene match: 8. This CDR3 has 16 amino acids. The V gene's germline CDR1 is MNHEY and CDR2 SVGAGI. CDR3 sequence: CASSYHTRGANNEQFF. The CDR3 DNA reads TGTGCCAGCAGTTACCATACGCGGGGGGCCAACAATGAGCAGTTCTTC.

A single count supports this clonotype. V and J are TRBV7-8 and TRBJ1-1; no clear D. This CDR3 is 14 amino acids long. The germline V gene has CDR1 SGHVS and CDR2 FQNEAQ. Trimming cost V 5 bases and J 1 base, with 11 bases left between them. Written as DNA, the CDR3 is TGTGCCAGCAGCCGTCTCCTGAAGAACACTGAAGCTTTCTTT. Translated: CASSRLLKNTEAFF.

The chain employs TRBV20-1 and TRBJ1-6, with 7 positions matching TRBD1. This CDR3 contains 12 residues. J was trimmed by 14 bases and V by 6 bases; bases with no gene match: 10. Germline V gene data show CDR1 as DFQATT and CDR2 as SNEGSKA (reference sequence). DNA of the CDR3: TGCAGTGCGTGGACAGGCCACGGAACCCTCCACTTT. Encoded protein: CSAWTGHGTLHF.

This chain connects TRBV5-1 to TRBJ2-7; perhaps TRBD1 as D (5 bases). V lost 4 bases, J lost 3 bases, and 11 bases lay in between. The CDR3 is made up of 13 amino acids. The germline CDR1 and CDR2 sequences are SGHRS and YFSETQ. CDR3 in amino acids: CASSMGQGYEQYV. The CDR3 coding sequence is TGCGCCAGCAGCATGGGGCAGGGCTACGAGCAGTACGTC.

The chain is built from TRBV25-1 and TRBJ1-2, with TRBD1 as a possible D gene (5 bases). The V gene's germline CDR1 is MGHDK and CDR2 SYGVNS. CDR3 size: 14 residues. Trimming left V 2 bases short and J 2 bases short, with 9 bases between. The CDR3 loop is CASSEPGYNYGYTF. In DNA form, the CDR3 reads TGTGCCAGCAGTGAACCAGGGTACAACTATGGCTACACCTTC.

This chain uses TRBV20-1 with TRBJ2-7; TRBD1 matches 7 bases. CDR3 length: 12 residues. Germline loops: CDR1 DFQATT, CDR2 SNEGSKA (reference sequence). The CDR3 region is CSASRWQGEGNV. As DNA, the CDR3 is TGCAGTGCTAGCCGGTGGCAGGGGGAAGGGAACGTC.

This clonotype was counted only a few times. The chain employs TRBV11-1 and TRBJ2-5, with unresolved D. The ends were cut back, 3 bases at V and 1 base at J, with 6 bases in the middle. Per the germline V gene, CDR1 is SGHAT and CDR2 is FQDESV (reference sequence). The CDR3 is 13 residues long. DNA of the CDR3: TGTGCCAGCAGCTTGAACCTCCAAGAGACCCAGTACTTC. Protein sequence: CASSLNLQETQYF.

The chain employs TRBV9 and TRBJ1-3; D is unclear. The CDR3 covers 14 residues. The ends were cut back, 3 bases at V and 0 bases at J, with 7 bases in the middle. Germline V gene data show CDR1 as SGDLS and CDR2 as YYNGEE. CDR3 nucleotides: TGTGCCAGCAGCGATGAGTTCTCTGGAAACACCATATATTTT. As protein: CASSDEFSGNTIYF. The variable domain in full, with the rest retrieved from reference TRBV9 and TRBJ1-3, is DSGVTQTPKHLITATGQRVTLRCSPRSGDLSVYWYQQSLDQGLQFLIQYYNGEERAKGNILERFSAQQFPDLHSELNLSSLELGDSALYFCASSDEFSGNTIYFGEGSWLTVV.

This clonotype was detected a few times. The chain couples TRBV29-1 to TRBJ1-1; possibly TRBD1 for D (5 bases). CDR3 size: 15 residues. Trimming took off 6 bases at V and 0 bases at J, with 17 bases between the two ends. Germline CDR1 and CDR2: SQVTM and ANQGSEA. The DNA for the CDR3 is TGCAGCGTCGAGCAGGGCAGAGGAATGAACACTGAAGCTTTCTTT. Its translation: CSVEQGRGMNTEAFF.

This clonotype has a count of ten or more. The chain uses TRBV7-2 and TRBJ2-1, with 9 bases identical to TRBD1. The germline V gene encodes CDR1 SGHTA and CDR2 FQGNSA. The CDR3 is 17 residues long. V trimming: 4 bases; J trimming: 1 base; junction bases outside the gene matches: 8. The CDR3 sequence: CASSSPTGGLSYNEQFF. The DNA of the CDR3 is TGTGCCAGCAGCTCCCCAACAGGGGGCTTGTCCTACAATGAGCAGTTCTTC.

The V call is TRBV27, the J call TRBJ2-7, with D possibly being TRBD1 (5 bases). The V gene lost 4 bases and the J gene lost 4 bases, with 14 bases spanning the gap. CDR1 and CDR2 (germline): MNHEY, SMNVEV (reference sequence). The CDR3 has 14 amino acids. DNA of the CDR3: TGTGCCAGCAGTTCGGCAGGGTTAAATTACGAGCAGTACGTC. Translation: CASSSAGLNYEQYV.

This clonotype was observed a handful of times. The chain combines TRBV4-2 with TRBJ1-1; tentative D call: TRBD1 (5 bases). Trimming took off 0 bases at V and 5 bases at J, with 16 bases between the two ends. This CDR3 is 16 amino acids long. Germline loops: CDR1 LGHNA, CDR2 YNFKEQ. CDR3 DNA: TGTGCCAGCAGCCAAGATAAGACGGGGGGACGGACTGAAGCTTTCTTT. Translating gives CASSQDKTGGRTEAFF.

This clonotype was counted only a few times. The CDR3 DNA reads as TGTGCCAGCAGCCCGACAGGGGCGCGACCTGAATATACGCAGTATTTT. Its translation: CASSPTGARPEYTQYF. The V and J genes are TRBV7-9 and TRBJ2-3, with 8 bases identical to TRBD1. J lost 7 bases, V lost 5 bases, and 14 bases had no gene match. Germline V gene data show CDR1 as SEHNR and CDR2 as FQNEAQ (reference sequence). This CDR3 has 16 amino acids.

Comments on this clonotype: Sequence at one end of the junction differs from germline and may be a read error. V usage is TRBV5-1 and J usage is TRBJ2-2; possibly TRBD2 for D (5 bases). The CDR3 extends over 11 amino acids. Germline V gene data show CDR1 as SGHRS and CDR2 as YFSETQ. CDR3 DNA sequence: TGCGCCAGTAGGGAGTCCGGGGAGCTGATTTTT. Its protein product is CASRESGELIF.